Sequencing of this TCR beta chain was carried out in a study of T-cell reconstitution after alpha-beta-depleted transplantation in children. General study results and limits: It was reported that alpha-beta T cells came from several hundred expanded graft clones (about two months after transplant). T cells produced anew were the main source of T-cell counts and diversity one year after transplant.

Trimming shortened V by 4 bases and J by 0 bases, and 11 bases separated the two germline ends. Germline assignment: CDR1 SQVTM and CDR2 ANQGSEA. This CDR3 spans 14 amino acids. This sample's TCRbeta library carried unique molecular identifier barcodes. TCRdb analysed the PCR reads with MiXCR anew, one entry per CDR3 protein. The sample lists roughly 340,000 distinct CDR3 sequences; 16% were seen once. The table lists this clonotype with many counts. The antigen remains unidentified. This chain connects TRBV29-1 to TRBJ2-3; the D gene could be TRBD1 or TRBD2 (5 bases each). The sequencing used PBMCs, mostly from graft donor cells, collected 360 days after TCRalphabeta/CD19-depleted stem cell transplant. This receptor was obtained from a male patient aged 2-10 years who had a stem cell transplant for acute lymphoblastic leukemia, so the T cells may come from the graft donor. CDR3 nucleotides: TGCAGCGTTGGGGGGACCCCTAGCACAGATACGCAGTATTTT. The encoded protein is CSVGGTPSTDTQYF.